Each of the 30 T cell receptor beta chains below was sequenced from the same sample in a study of T cell responses to AZD1222 COVID-19 vaccine. Data came from immunoSEQ multiplex PCR; TCRdb stores just in-frame clones and leaves some out. The table shows 120,000 or so clones, with nearly 90% occurring only once. The input for sequencing was peripheral blood, taken on day 0 of AZD1222 vaccination. The receptors here all came from an adult in good health.

The chain carries TRBV7-2 and TRBJ2-5; 9 bases agree with TRBD2. CDR1 is SGHTA, CDR2 FQGNSA, per germline. The ends lost 3 bases at V and 2 bases at J; junction bases unmatched: 1. CDR3 length equals 14 residues. In nucleotides, the CDR3 is TGTGCCAGCAGCTTGACTAGCGGACAAGAGACCCAGTACTTC. Translated: CASSLTSGQETQYF.

The V call is TRBV4-1, the J call TRBJ1-2; 7 bases agree with TRBD1. This CDR3 is built from 17 residues. The germline V gene encodes CDR1 MGHRA and CDR2 YSYEKL. The J segment lost 6 bases and the V segment lost 5 bases, leaving 18 bases of the junction unmatched. This CDR3 reads CASSKASGQVLSHGYTF. In DNA form, the CDR3 reads TGCGCCAGCAGCAAAGCCTCAGGACAGGTGCTTTCCCATGGCTACACCTTC.

The J gene is TRBJ1-1, the V gene TRBV4-3; a weak D match, TRBD1 (6 bases). The CDR3 loop spans 15 amino acids. V lost 3 bases and J lost 0, with 11 bases in between. From germline, CDR1 is LGHNA and CDR2 YSLEER. Here the CDR3 reads CASSHVDRLNTEAFF. The CDR3 DNA reads TGCGCCAGCAGCCACGTAGACAGGCTGAACACTGAAGCTTTCTTT.

The chain joins TRBV9 to TRBJ2-7; 11 bases map to TRBD2. V dropped 0 bases and J dropped 5; count of bases not matched to a gene: 4. CDR1 and CDR2 (germline): SGDLS, YYNGEE. The CDR3 runs 15 residues. CDR3 region: CASSVDSGRANEQYF. CDR3 sequence (DNA): TGTGCCAGCAGCGTAGATAGCGGGAGGGCCAACGAGCAGTACTTC.

This chain connects TRBV5-4 to TRBJ2-3, with 8 positions matching TRBD2. Germline trimming cut 0 bases from V and 2 bases from J; bases unmatched to any gene: 5. Looked up from germline, CDR1 is SGHNT and CDR2 is YYREEE (reference sequence). This CDR3 has 16 amino acids. This CDR3 is CASSLAGGVLTDTQYF. CDR3 in DNA: TGTGCCAGCAGCTTGGCGGGGGGGGTTCTCACAGATACGCAGTATTTT.

V is TRBV12-3 or TRBV12-4 and J is TRBJ1-5; D gene ambiguous. The CDR3 has 13 amino acids. Deletions cut 3 bases from V and 3 bases from J, with 6 bases between. CDR3 bases: TGTGCCAGCAGTTTCAGCGACAATCAGCCCCAGCATTTT. It is translated as CASSFSDNQPQHF.

This clone occurred once. The chain employs TRBV3-1 (or the pseudogene TRBV3-2) and TRBJ1-4; D is unclear. Between the trimmed V and J ends, which lost 2 bases and 0 bases, there was a span of 10 bases. Germline loops: CDR1 LGHDT, CDR2 YNNKEL (reference sequence). There are 16 residues in the CDR3. The CDR3 DNA sequence: TGTGCCAGCAGCCAAAGTCGCGGAGCAACTAATGAAAAACTGTTTTTT. This translates into CASSQSRGATNEKLFF.

The V gene is TRBV4-3, the J gene TRBJ2-3, with TRBD1 matching over 8 bases. Per germline, CDR1 LGHNA and CDR2 YSLEER. CDR3 size: 15 residues. The trim removed 2 bases at V and 0 bases at J, leaving 1 base unmatched. The DNA for the CDR3 is TGCGCCAGCAGCCAACGGACAGGGAGCACAGATACGCAGTATTTT. Protein product: CASSQRTGSTDTQYF.

The chain recombines TRBV5-6 with TRBJ1-2; perhaps TRBD1 as D (6 bases). The CDR3 is made up of 16 amino acids. V lost 2 bases and J 8 bases, leaving 22 bases between the germline ends. The germline CDR1 and CDR2 sequences are SGHDT and YYEEEE. The CDR3 nucleotides are TGTGCCAGCAGCTTCGGGATTACAGGGACCCCGTCAGGCTACACCTTC. This codes for CASSFGITGTPSGYTF. The whole variable domain, remainder taken from reference TRBV5-6 and TRBJ1-2, is DAGVTQSPTHLIKTRGQQVTLRCSPKSGHDTVSWYQQALGQGPQFIFQYYEEEERQRGNFPDRFSGHQFPNYSSELNVNALLLGDSALYLCASSFGITGTPSGYTFGSGTRLTVV.

In this sample, this clone turned up a few times. V is TRBV5-4 and J is TRBJ2-2, with 7 nucleotides matching TRBD1. This CDR3 region has 16 residues. CDR1 is SGHNT and CDR2 is YYREEE in the germline V gene (reference sequence). J gave up 2 bases and V 4 bases, and 8 bases lay outside the gene matches. This chain's CDR3 is CASSTPGTVNTGELFF. For the CDR3, the DNA is TGTGCCAGCAGCACCCCCGGGACAGTTAACACCGGGGAGCTGTTTTTT.

This clone showed up just once. V is TRBV19 and J is TRBJ1-4, with D possibly being TRBD1 (6 bases). Germline values: CDR1 LNHDA, CDR2 SQIVND (reference sequence). The V end lost 3 bases, the J end lost 7 bases, and 12 bases lay between the germline ends. There are 14 residues in the CDR3. CDR3 region: CASSIGGRGEKLFF. CDR3 bases: TGTGCCAGTAGTATCGGGGGGCGCGGTGAAAAACTGTTTTTT.

This clone showed up just a few times. The chain links TRBV7-8 to TRBJ2-7; 7 bases map to TRBD2. Unmatched junction bases numbered 6, after V lost 5 bases and J lost 5 bases. This CDR3 is 13 amino acids long. From germline, CDR1 is SGHVS and CDR2 FQNEAQ. In DNA, the CDR3 is TGTGCCAGCAGCGCCGGGGGAGGGAACGAGCAGTACTTC. This sequence encodes CASSAGGGNEQYF. Combining the CDR3 with reference TRBV7-8 and TRBJ2-7 gives the whole variable domain GAGVSQSPRYKVAKRGQDVALRCDPISGHVSLFWYQQALGQGPEFLTYFQNEAQLDKSGLPSDRFFAERPEGSVSTLKIQRTQQEDSAVYLCASSAGGGNEQYFGPGTRLTVT.

This chain joins TRBV28 and TRBJ1-2; D not certain. This CDR3 has 11 residues. CDR1 is MDHEN, CDR2 SYDVKM, per germline. CDR3 protein: CAVGSNYGYTF. The CDR3, as DNA: TGTGCAGTGGGTTCAAACTATGGCTACACCTTC.

As regards this clone: Other DNA sequences in this specimen translate into the identical CDR3. The gene calls are TRBV9 and TRBJ1-6; D call uncertain. CDR3 length equals 15 residues. The germline V gene has CDR1 SGDLS and CDR2 YYNGEE. V was shortened by 0 bases and J by 5 bases, with 9 bases between the two germline ends. The CDR3, as DNA: TGTGCCAGCAGCGTAGATGTCAGCGATAATTCACCCCTCCACTTT. This translates into CASSVDVSDNSPLHF.

This rearrangement joins TRBV5-1 to TRBJ2-7; perhaps TRBD2 as D (5 bases). This CDR3 has 13 amino acids. Germline V CDR1 and CDR2: SGHRS, YFSETQ. V was trimmed by 3 bases and J by 0 bases, leaving 7 bases between them. CDR3 residues: CASSSGYSYEQYF. The CDR3 region has the DNA TGCGCCAGCAGCTCGGGATACTCCTACGAGCAGTACTTC.

The CDR3 region has the DNA TGTGCCAGCAGCTCCACGCCCGGACAGGCTAGCACAGATACGCAGTATTTT. It yields the protein CASSSTPGQASTDTQYF. The chain uses TRBV11-3 and TRBJ2-3, with TRBD1 identical over 7 bases. Germline loops: CDR1 SGHNT, CDR2 YENEEA. Losses at the gene ends were 4 bases for V and 0 bases for J; bases not matched to a gene: 10. The CDR3 totals 17 residues.

This clone has just one count. This chain joins TRBV18 and TRBJ1-2, with D perhaps TRBD1 (5 bases). This CDR3 region has 13 residues. Germline values: CDR1 KGHSH, CDR2 LQKENI. V shed 5 bases and J shed 2 bases, with 9 bases lying between them. This CDR3 is CASSIQGNYGYTF. In nucleotides, the CDR3 is TGTGCCAGCTCAATCCAGGGAAACTATGGCTACACCTTC.

V is TRBV11-3 and J is TRBJ2-3; D assignment may be TRBD1 or TRBD2 (5 bases each). This CDR3 has 20 amino acids. With 0 bases removed from V and 4 bases from J, the gap between germline ends came to 26 bases. CDR1 and CDR2 from the germline V gene are SGHNT and YENEEA. CDR3 amino acids: CASSLDPRSEQRGLSDTQYF. The CDR3 DNA reads as TGTGCCAGCAGCTTAGATCCGCGGAGCGAACAGAGGGGTTTGTCAGATACGCAGTATTTT.

The V call is TRBV9, the J call TRBJ2-7; D uncertain. V dropped 2 bases and J dropped 6 bases, with 12 bases sitting between them. This CDR3 is built from 13 residues. CDR1 SGDLS and CDR2 YYNGEE come from the germline V gene. The DNA of the CDR3 is TGTGCCAGCAGCGTGCGCCCGGACGCCGAGCAGTACTTC. Protein: CASSVRPDAEQYF. The full variable domain, its missing parts supplied by reference TRBV9 and TRBJ2-7, is DSGVTQTPKHLITATGQRVTLRCSPRSGDLSVYWYQQSLDQGLQFLIQYYNGEERAKGNILERFSAQQFPDLHSELNLSSLELGDSALYFCASSVRPDAEQYFGPGTRLTVT.

This clone was detected only a few times. The chain has TRBV28 and TRBJ1-2, with a possible D match to TRBD1 (6 bases). Per germline, CDR1 MDHEN and CDR2 SYDVKM. V lost 3 bases and J lost 5, with 19 bases in between. This CDR3 has 16 residues. Here the CDR3 reads CASSFRPDGGGYGYTF. CDR3 nucleotide sequence: TGTGCCAGCAGTTTCCGCCCGGACGGGGGCGGGTATGGCTACACCTTC.

The rearrangement links TRBV2 to TRBJ2-1; 12 bases match TRBD1. The CDR3 totals 14 residues. Germline assignment: CDR1 SNHLY and CDR2 FYNNEI. V dropped 6 bases and J dropped 6; count of bases not matched to a gene: 3. In nucleotides, the CDR3 is TGTGCCAGCAGGGGGACAGGGGGCACCAATGAGCAGTTCTTC. Translating gives CASRGTGGTNEQFF.

This clone came up once. The chain is built from TRBV28 and TRBJ1-1; D remains unclear. The V gene lost 2 bases and the J gene lost 3 bases, with 13 bases spanning the gap. CDR3 length: 15 amino acids. Germline assignment: CDR1 MDHEN and CDR2 SYDVKM. The CDR3 sequence: CASSLPSLGDTEAFF. The CDR3 DNA reads as TGTGCCAGCAGTTTACCCTCCCTCGGCGACACTGAAGCTTTCTTT.

This chain connects TRBV5-1 to TRBJ1-1; no clear D. Germline CDR1 and CDR2: SGHRS and YFSETQ. The CDR3 is 15 amino acids. V lost 1 base and J lost 3, with 13 bases in between. CDR3 loop: CASSLLNSRDTEAFF. The CDR3 bases are TGCGCCAGCAGCTTGCTCAACTCACGGGACACTGAAGCTTTCTTT.

This sequence joins TRBV27 and TRBJ2-2; D is perhaps TRBD2 (6 bases). Germline loops: CDR1 MNHEY, CDR2 SMNVEV (reference sequence). The CDR3 consists of 16 residues. The germline V and J ends were trimmed by 5 bases and 0 bases, with 13 bases remaining between them. The CDR3 sequence: CASSQPGLPNTGELFF. CDR3 bases: TGTGCCAGCAGTCAACCGGGACTGCCGAACACCGGGGAGCTGTTTTTT.

This clone came up a few times. This chain links TRBV7-9 with TRBJ2-2, with D unresolved. CDR1 SEHNR and CDR2 FQNEAQ come from the germline V gene (reference sequence). The CDR3 loop spans 14 amino acids. Trimming stripped 7 bases from V and 6 bases from J, with 15 bases between. The CDR3 loop reads CASTLGWGSGELFF. The CDR3 nucleotides are TGTGCCAGCACCCTAGGTTGGGGATCCGGGGAGCTGTTTTTT.

J is TRBJ1-1 and V is TRBV5-5; TRBD1 is a possible D gene (6 bases). This CDR3 is 17 amino acids long. The ends were cut back, 1 base at V and 4 bases at J, with 20 bases in the middle. Germline V gene data show CDR1 as SGHKS and CDR2 as YYEKEE (reference sequence). This CDR3 is CASSLHWGPGGSTEAFF. The CDR3 DNA sequence: TGTGCCAGCAGCTTGCATTGGGGGCCCGGCGGAAGCACTGAAGCTTTCTTT.

The chain employs TRBV18 and TRBJ2-4; possibly TRBD2 for D (6 bases). Deletions cut 2 bases from V and 0 bases from J, with 11 bases between. There are 16 residues in the CDR3. Per the germline V gene, CDR1 is KGHSH and CDR2 is LQKENI. The CDR3, as DNA: TGTGCCAGCTCACCAGAGCAGGGAGGAGCCAAAAACATTCAGTACTTC. Its protein product is CASSPEQGGAKNIQYF. Filled out from reference TRBV18 and TRBJ2-4, the complete variable domain reads NAGVMQNPRHLVRRRGQEARLRCSPMKGHSHVYWYRQLPEEGLKFMVYLQKENIIDESGMPKERFSAEFPKEGPSILRIQQVVRGDSAAYFCASSPEQGGAKNIQYFGAGTRLSVL.

This chain uses TRBV7-3 with TRBJ2-1; 12 bases are a match to TRBD2. The CDR3 totals 15 residues. Germline assignment: CDR1 SGHTA and CDR2 FQGTGA. V shed 4 bases, J shed 8 bases, and the junction held 6 bases outside the gene matches. CDR3 nucleotide sequence: TGTGCCAGCAGCTCGGGACTAGCGGGTACTGATGAGCAGTTCTTC. This encodes CASSSGLAGTDEQFF.

This clone has only one observation. The chain couples TRBV5-5 to TRBJ2-7; tentative D call: TRBD1 (6 bases). The CDR3 is 14 residues long. Germline-derived CDR1 and CDR2 are SGHKS and YYEKEE (reference sequence). V lost 3 bases and J 5 bases, leaving 15 bases between the germline ends. The CDR3: CASSSLSPGDEQYF. For the CDR3, the DNA is TGTGCCAGCAGCTCTCTCTCCCCAGGGGACGAGCAGTACTTC.

The chain uses TRBV15 and TRBJ2-2, with a tentative D call TRBD2 (6 bases). The V gene lost 1 base and the J gene lost 8 bases, with 14 bases spanning the gap. The CDR3 runs 15 residues. The germline gives CDR1 LNHNV, CDR2 YYDKDF (reference sequence). CDR3 coding DNA: TGTGCCACCAGCAGAGTGCGGGACCCCGCTGGGGAGCTGTTTTTT. This sequence encodes CATSRVRDPAGELFF.